The sequence of this TCR beta chain was determined in a study of graft-versus-host responses after intestinal transplantation. Sequencing was performed with immunoSEQ multiplex PCR; in TCRdb, only in-frame clones are kept and a portion is missing. The top ten clones hold roughly 5.5% of a sample with around 54,000 clones, roughly nine tenths of them seen once. This CDR3 is 14 amino acids long. Trimming pared 2 bases from V and 4 bases from J, leaving 11 bases between. Germline V gene data show CDR1 as SGHNT and CDR2 as YYREEE (reference sequence). This sequence originates from a human patient who received an intestinal transplant, so some T cells may come from the graft donor. The specimen comprised PBMCs, sampled roughly 95 weeks after intestinal transplant. The rearrangement joins TRBV5-4 to TRBJ2-3; D might be TRBD2 (6 bases). The CDR3 DNA follows: TGTGCCAGCAGCTTAGGAGCGGGCCCAGATACGCAGTATTTT. It specifies CASSLGAGPDTQYF.